This TCR beta chain was sequenced during a study of T cell repertoires in MIS-A myocarditis (dated by TCRdb to between 2020 and 2023). Measured from the cysteine to the phenylalanine, the CDR3 is 13 residues long. The kept DNA is CDR3 alone, 39 bases in frame from the first base. The V and J ends are trimmed by 7 bases and 2 bases, leaving 11 bases between them. The germline V gene (reference sequence) provides CDR1 MNHEY and CDR2 SMNVEV. With respect to this clone: Its antigen specificity is not known. The sample holds no much larger clone one base away, and base qualities are not on file.

The QIAamp DNA FFPE kit was used to extract genomic DNA from formalin-fixed paraffin-embedded autopsy tissue. Amplification of TCRbeta CDR3 regions relied on the immunoSEQ bias-controlled multiplex PCR, followed by high-throughput sequencing. The published analysis was carried out like this. CDR3 sequences were collapsed and filtered by the immunoSEQ vendor pipeline to quantify abundance and frequency of each unique TCRbeta CDR3. Using a 90% global sequence identity threshold, CD-HIT clustered dominant CDR3 amino acid sequences together with SARS-CoV-2-specific ImmuneCODE TCRbeta sequences. A clone was classed as hyperexpanded at a frequency of 0.1 to 1 and as large at a frequency of 0.01 to 0.1. MiXCR was used to confirm CDR3 amino acid sequences and V and J gene assignments of dominant clones. The R stringdist package was used to calculate Levenshtein distances between the patient clonotypes and the ImmuneCODE hits. Sourced from immuneACCESS, this table was stored by TCRdb with only in-frame sequences that have V and J called. A share of the clones is absent; for the studies checked, an unresolved V gene accounts for under half, and the remainder has no known explanation. Clone size and V and J calls were adopted from that table, with D and trimming inferred from the DNA. The sample table lists 5,000 to 6,000 clones, 78% of them with a count of one. About 64% of the sample is in the top ten clones.

The receptor was derived from a man between 18 and 29 years old with fulminant myocarditis from multisystem inflammatory syndrome in adults (MIS-A) after COVID-19. Sequencing used interventricular septum heart tissue obtained at autopsy. The cell subset or site label for this specimen denotes: cardiac tissue sample (left or right ventricle, interventricular septum, or pericardium). The chain is made from TRBV27 and TRBJ1-1; TRBD1 is perhaps the D gene, given 6 matching bases. The CDR3 sequence is CASMRGINTEAFF. The nucleotide sequence reads as follows: TGTGCCAGCATGAGGGGGATTAACACTGAAGCTTTCTTT.